The 8 T cell receptor beta chains given below trace back to one sample, sequenced in a study of blood T cell repertoires in COVID-19. Profiling relied on immunoSEQ multiplex PCR, and the TCRdb table lists in-frame clones only, not all of them. Among roughly 200,000 clones listed, 86% were seen once. Material: PBMCs or T cells enriched from blood (not recorded which). These receptors came from a woman aged 45 to 65 in a cohort exposed to, infected with or recovered from COVID-19 (not recorded which).

This clone was seen once. This chain links TRBV20-1 with TRBJ1-2; 7 positions agree with TRBD1. Germline V CDR1 and CDR2: DFQATT, SNEGSKA (reference sequence). J lost 5 bases, V lost 3 bases, and 18 bases had no gene match. The length of the CDR3 is 17 residues. The CDR3, as DNA: TGCAGTGCTAGTTTAGTGCAGGGGGACGACTTATTTTATGGCTACACCTTC. Translating it yields CSASLVQGDDLFYGYTF.

In DNA, the CDR3 is TGTGCCAGCAGCTTTCCAGGGTCTATCCGGGCTTTCTTT. It is translated as CASSFPGSIRAFF. This chain uses TRBV7-2 with TRBJ1-1, with D possibly being TRBD1 (5 bases). Trimming removed 3 bases from V and 11 bases from J, with 16 bases in between. The CDR3 runs 13 residues. Germline values: CDR1 SGHTA, CDR2 FQGNSA.

This clone appeared once. CDR3 sequence reads: CAWSLGGGGQPQHF. CDR3 nucleotides: TGTGCCTGGAGTTTGGGCGGAGGCGGTCAGCCCCAGCATTTT. The chain uses TRBV30 and TRBJ1-5; D unclear. Germline V gene sequence: CDR1 GTSNPN, CDR2 SVGIG (reference sequence). This CDR3 has 14 amino acids. Between the trimmed V and J ends, which lost 2 bases and 6 bases, there was a span of 14 bases.

This sequence joins TRBV5-4 and TRBJ1-2; D gene unclear. CDR1 is SGHNT and CDR2 is YYREEE in the germline V gene (reference sequence). The CDR3 length is 15 residues. The V end was cut by 0 bases, the J end by 7 bases, with 16 bases between. This chain's CDR3 is CASSLAVAHRGGYTF. CDR3 nucleotides: TGTGCCAGCAGCTTGGCGGTCGCCCACCGGGGTGGCTACACCTTC.

The chain combines TRBV9 with TRBJ1-2, with D unclear. Per germline, CDR1 SGDLS and CDR2 YYNGEE. Trimming shortened V by 0 bases and J by 4 bases, and 16 bases separated the two germline ends. The CDR3 extends over 16 amino acids. The CDR3 sequence: CASSVDEVVFPYGYTF. CDR3 sequence (DNA): TGTGCCAGCAGCGTAGATGAGGTCGTATTCCCCTATGGCTACACCTTC.

This rearrangement joins TRBV29-1 to TRBJ1-2; 10 nucleotides agree with TRBD1. Losses at the gene ends were 4 bases for V and 1 base for J; bases not matched to a gene: 3. The CDR3 runs to 14 residues. Germline lookup yields CDR1 SQVTM and CDR2 ANQGSEA. CDR3 coding DNA: TGCAGCGTTGGGACAGGGGGTAATAACTATGGCTACACCTTC. It encodes CSVGTGGNNYGYTF.

The chain has TRBV18 and TRBJ2-7, with TRBD1 as a possible D gene (5 bases). Trimming removed 5 bases from V and 2 bases from J, with 10 bases in between. Looked up from germline, CDR1 is KGHSH and CDR2 is LQKENI. This CDR3 comprises 13 residues. The CDR3 coding sequence is TGTGCCAGCTCAGAAACAGGCCCCTACGAGCAGTACTTC. Its translation: CASSETGPYEQYF.

Here the CDR3 DNA reads TGTGCCATCAGTGGTTTGGGCGGAGGCTCGAACACTGAAGCTTTCTTT. Its translation is CAISGLGGGSNTEAFF. The chain has TRBV10-3 and TRBJ1-1; the D is unclear. Germline loops: CDR1 ENHRY, CDR2 SYGVKD. This CDR3 region has 16 residues. Trimming left V 4 bases short and J 1 base short, with 16 bases between.